The present TCR beta chain was sequenced within a study of B cell selection in AIRE deficiency. Per the authors' pipeline: Approximately 1x10^5 patient and about 1.4x10^5 healthy donor in-frame TCRbeta sequences came from conventional T cells. Profiling relied on immunoSEQ multiplex PCR, and the TCRdb table lists in-frame clones only, not all of them. D and trimming were read from the DNA, whereas the V and J calls and clone size are those reported in that table. The sample lists tens of thousands of clones; about 96% were seen once. Conventional CD4 T cells were sorted as CD4+CD127+ cells. Study-level findings and limits: Patient Tconv cells held about 28% of Treg sequences shared by healthy donors.

CDR1 is SGHNT and CDR2 is YENEEA in the germline V gene. Trimming stripped 1 base from V and 6 bases from J, with 13 bases between. The CDR3 runs to 15 residues. With respect to this clone: The antigen remains unidentified.

The V gene is TRBV11-3, the J gene TRBJ2-1; no reliable D call. Sample: CD4+CD127+ conventional T cells sorted from PBMCs. The sequence came from a human donor in good health. For the CDR3, the DNA is TGTGCCAGCAGCTTAGGTGGTAAGCGTCCCAATGAGCAGTTCTTC. As protein: CASSLGGKRPNEQFF.